The following is a T cell receptor (beta chain) sequence with its context. CDR1 is SGHRS, CDR2 YFSETQ, per germline. The V end was cut by 0 bases, the J end by 1 base, with 8 bases between. This CDR3 is built from 15 residues. The assay was immunoSEQ multiplex PCR, and TCRdb's table has in-frame clones only and misses some. The sample lists about 55,000 clones; roughly 80% were seen once. The data were obtained in a study of blood T cell repertoires in COVID-19. Study details: From T cells, B-cell-depleted T cells, or PBMCs came the material, which was cDNA or gDNA.

The TCR sequence derives from a human donor in a cohort sampled during active or convalescent COVID-19. Sequenced input: peripheral blood. The chain uses TRBV5-1 and TRBJ2-1; D is possibly TRBD1 (5 bases). The CDR3 coding sequence is TGCGCCAGCAGCTTGGGTCAGGGTTCCTACAATGAGCAGTTCTTC. Protein sequence: CASSLGQGSYNEQFF.